The 26 T cell receptor beta chains reported below all come from one sample, sequenced in a study of patients with pleural tuberculosis. TCRdb fed the reads into MiXCR, producing one record per CDR3 protein. The sample lists around 49,000 distinct CDR3 sequences, 6% to 9.5% occurring once. All receptors come from a human donor with pleural tuberculosis.

The table lists this clonotype with a few counts. The genes are TRBV18 and TRBJ2-7; TRBD2 aligns across 7 bases. Looked up from germline, CDR1 is KGHSH and CDR2 is LQKENI. V was clipped by 6 bases and J by 9 bases; unmatched bases: 17. The length of the CDR3 is 15 residues. The CDR3 DNA follows: TGTGCCAGCTCTCTCCACCCGGGAGGACCCAGCTCGCAGTACTTC. This encodes CASSLHPGGPSSQYF.

This clonotype was picked up a small number of times. The CDR3 DNA sequence: TGTGCCAGCACGAGGAAGGACGGGGGACACTATGGCTACACCTTC. It is translated as CASTRKDGGHYGYTF. V usage is TRBV2 and J usage is TRBJ1-2; tentatively, D is TRBD1 (5 bases). CDR1 and CDR2 from the germline V gene are SNHLY and FYNNEI. This CDR3 has 15 residues. Deletions cut 7 bases from V and 3 bases from J, with 18 bases between. Based on the CDR3 plus reference TRBV2 and TRBJ1-2, the full variable domain is EPEVTQTPSHQVTQMGQEVILRCVPISNHLYFYWYRQILGQKVEFLVSFYNNEISEKSEIFDDQFSVERPDGSNFTLKIRSTKLEDSAMYFCASTRKDGGHYGYTFGSGTRLTVV.

This clonotype was detected only a few times. The chain recombines TRBV11-1 with TRBJ1-1; D not resolved. The CDR3 spans 13 residues. V gave up 5 bases and J gave up 5 bases, with 12 bases separating them. Germline lookup yields CDR1 SGHAT and CDR2 FQDESV (reference sequence). The DNA of the CDR3 is TGTGCCAGCAGCCCCCGAAGTCGGACTGAAGCTTTCTTT. Protein: CASSPRSRTEAFF.

This clonotype was recorded at least ten times. This chain joins TRBV4-2 and TRBJ1-2; 9 bases map to TRBD1. CDR1 is LGHNA and CDR2 is YNFKEQ in the germline V gene. The CDR3 is 14 amino acids. The ends lost 4 bases at V and 6 bases at J; junction bases unmatched: 6. The DNA of the CDR3 is TGTGCCAGCAGCCGGGACAGGGAGGTGCATGGCTACACCTTC. This gives the protein CASSRDREVHGYTF.

Comment on this clonotype: This could be a read error, since a much larger clone is one nucleotide away. V gene TRBV20-1 combines with J gene TRBJ2-5, with D maybe TRBD2 (5 bases). Germline V CDR1 and CDR2: DFQATT, SNEGSKA (reference sequence). The CDR3 sequence is 17 residues long. V lost 2 bases to trimming and J lost 2 bases, with 21 bases between them. The CDR3 reads CSARLPPGAADQETQYF. CDR3 nucleotides: TGCAGTGCTAGACTCCCCCCCGGAGCGGCGGATCAAGAGACCCAGTACTTC.

In its sample, this clonotype was seen many times. The chain joins TRBV20-1 to TRBJ2-3, with 9 nucleotides matching TRBD1. The germline gives CDR1 DFQATT, CDR2 SNEGSKA (reference sequence). Unmatched junction bases numbered 9, after V lost 6 bases and J lost 5 bases. The CDR3 consists of 14 residues. The CDR3 loop reads CSANPGQGGDTQYF. In DNA form, the CDR3 reads TGCAGTGCGAACCCGGGACAGGGCGGAGATACGCAGTATTTT.

V and J are TRBV11-2 and TRBJ2-5; TRBD2 might be the D (5 bases). Trimming stripped 8 bases from V and 4 bases from J, with 11 bases between. The CDR3 has 12 residues. Germline lookup yields CDR1 SGHAT and CDR2 FQNNGV. The CDR3 DNA is TGTGCCAGCGGGGTAGGGAGAGAGACCCAGTACTTC. This encodes CASGVGRETQYF.

This clonotype was observed many times. The chain is built from TRBV11-1 and TRBJ1-1, with a weak D call TRBD1 (6 bases). CDR3 length: 14 residues. Trimming cost V 7 bases and J 1 base, with 13 bases left between them. Looked up from germline, CDR1 is SGHAT and CDR2 is FQDESV (reference sequence). For the CDR3, the DNA is TGTGCCAGCAACCGGGTGGGGGCGAACACTGAAGCTTTCTTT. Amino acids: CASNRVGANTEAFF.

Many counts were recorded for this clonotype. This chain links TRBV6-1 with TRBJ2-2; D unresolved. The CDR3 runs 14 residues. The germline gives CDR1 MNHNS, CDR2 SASEGT. V lost 2 bases, J lost 6 bases, and 10 bases lay in between. The CDR3 coding sequence is TGTGCCAGCAGTGAATCCCCTAGGTCCGGGGAGCTGTTTTTT. It encodes CASSESPRSGELFF.

Ten or more counts support this clonotype. As DNA, the CDR3 is TGTGCCAGCAGTTTCCCGGCTAGCGGGAGGTACCTTAACTACGAGCAGTACTTC. It translates to CASSFPASGRYLNYEQYF. J is TRBJ2-7 and V is TRBV12-3 or TRBV12-4, with 11 bases aligning to TRBD2. This CDR3 region has 18 residues. V lost 3 bases to trimming and J lost 3 bases; unmatched junction nucleotides: 13.

This clonotype was seen many times. The CDR3 bases are TGTGCCAGCAGCCAGGGGCGTCAGGGGGCGCATACTGAAGCTTTCTTT. Translated, it gives CASSQGRQGAHTEAFF. The chain has TRBV4-2 and TRBJ1-1; 8 nucleotides agree with TRBD1. V lost 3 bases, J lost 5 bases, and 11 bases stayed unmatched. This CDR3 region has 16 residues. Per the germline V gene, CDR1 is LGHNA and CDR2 is YNFKEQ.

This clonotype occurred a few times. The chain uses TRBV28 and TRBJ2-7, with D maybe TRBD1 (6 bases). Trimming left V 9 bases short and J 2 bases short, with 14 bases between. The length of the CDR3 is 13 residues. Looked up from germline, CDR1 is MDHEN and CDR2 is SYDVKM. The DNA for the CDR3 is TGTGCCAGTTTCAGGGGTTACCCCTACGAGCAGTACTTC. Translating gives CASFRGYPYEQYF.

This clonotype was seen ten or more times. The rearrangement uses TRBV4-2 and TRBJ1-1, with D uncertain. Trimming cost V 0 bases and J 5 bases, with 7 bases left between them. This CDR3 is 13 amino acids long. Germline V gene lookup returns CDR1 LGHNA and CDR2 YNFKEQ. The CDR3 here is CASSQETETEAFF. CDR3 bases: TGTGCCAGCAGCCAAGAAACGGAGACTGAAGCTTTCTTT.

This clonotype was detected ten times or more. The chain joins TRBV6-2 or TRBV6-3 to TRBJ2-7; D might be TRBD1 (5 bases). Trimming left V 2 bases short and J 4 bases short, with 15 bases between. Germline CDR1 MNHEY, CDR2 SVGEGT. The CDR3 spans 15 residues. CDR3 loop: CASSYGLGAEYEQYF. The CDR3 DNA sequence: TGTGCCAGCAGTTACGGTCTTGGGGCAGAATACGAGCAGTACTTC.

This chain uses TRBV12-3 or TRBV12-4 with TRBJ2-3, with D unresolved. V was shortened by 6 bases and J by 2 bases, with 3 bases between the two germline ends. The CDR3 is 11 residues long. CDR3 in amino acids: CASRYTDTQYF. CDR3 sequence (DNA): TGTGCCAGCAGGTACACAGATACGCAGTATTTT.

This clonotype has ten or more counts. The genes are TRBV12-3 or TRBV12-4 and TRBJ2-5; D gene uncertain. Deletions cut 2 bases from V and 1 base from J, with 8 bases between. This CDR3 spans 14 amino acids. The CDR3 DNA is TGTGCCAGCAGTTTACCAGAAACCCAAGAGACCCAGTACTTC. Translation: CASSLPETQETQYF.

In its sample, this clonotype was seen many times. The genes are TRBV7-2 and TRBJ1-2; D gene uncertain. CDR1 is SGHTA and CDR2 is FQGNSA in the germline V gene. Trimming cost V 0 bases and J 7 bases, with 6 bases left between them. The CDR3 is 12 residues long. CDR3 residues: CASSLAGSGYTF. The CDR3 region has the DNA TGTGCCAGCAGCTTAGCAGGGAGTGGCTACACCTTC.

This clonotype showed up many times. The chain is built from TRBV4-2 and TRBJ2-1, with 10 bases matching TRBD1. V shed 4 bases and J 4 bases; nucleotides not matched to a gene: 7. This CDR3 has 16 amino acids. The V gene's germline CDR1 is LGHNA and CDR2 YNFKEQ. The CDR3 loop is CASSLPTGGKYNEQFF. The CDR3, as DNA: TGTGCCAGCAGCCTACCGACAGGGGGCAAATACAATGAGCAGTTCTTC.

The chain carries TRBV10-3 and TRBJ2-1; a weak D match, TRBD2 (7 bases). This CDR3 has 16 amino acids. Germline CDR1 reads ENHRY; CDR2 reads SYGVKD. Trimming removed 5 bases from V and 9 bases from J, with 23 bases in between. The CDR3 DNA sequence: TGTGCCATCAGTCCCGTTACTACTAGCGCGGACAGTGAGCAGTTCTTC. Translation gives CAISPVTTSADSEQFF.

This clonotype occurred many times. The V gene is TRBV4-1, the J gene TRBJ2-1; the D gene is possibly TRBD2 (6 bases). Per the germline V gene, CDR1 is MGHRA and CDR2 is YSYEKL. CDR3 size: 15 residues. V gave up 4 bases and J gave up 8 bases, with 18 bases separating them. The CDR3 DNA reads TGCGCCAGCAGCCCATGGACTCAAGCGGGCCATGAGCAGTTCTTC. Translation: CASSPWTQAGHEQFF.

This clonotype was detected many times. The chain uses TRBV28 and TRBJ2-5; the match to TRBD1 covers 8 bases. Unmatched junction bases numbered 8, after V lost 4 bases and J lost 4 bases. CDR3 size: 15 residues. The germline V gene has CDR1 MDHEN and CDR2 SYDVKM. DNA of the CDR3: TGTGCCAGCAGTTCCCACAGGGGGACGGGAGAGACCCAGTACTTC. This sequence encodes CASSSHRGTGETQYF.

This clonotype was recorded at least ten times. The genes are TRBV28 and TRBJ1-1; 9 bases line up with TRBD1. Germline V gives CDR1 MDHEN, CDR2 SYDVKM. Trimming took 5 bases from V and 4 from J; bases not matched to a gene: 8. The CDR3 is 15 residues long. CDR3 coding DNA: TGTGCCAGCAGTCGCCGGGACAGGGATCTCACTGAAGCTTTCTTT. It translates to CASSRRDRDLTEAFF.

This clonotype was detected many times. The chain couples TRBV6-2 or TRBV6-3 to TRBJ2-3, with 10 bases fitting TRBD1. Losses at the gene ends were 0 bases for V and 3 bases for J; bases not matched to a gene: 3. CDR1 is MNHEY and CDR2 is SVGEGT in the germline V gene. CDR3 length: 16 amino acids. CDR3 coding DNA: TGTGCCAGCAGTTACTCCCCGGGACAGGGGACAGATACGCAGTATTTT. It specifies CASSYSPGQGTDTQYF.

This clonotype was found many times. This sequence joins TRBV10-3 and TRBJ2-3; D is perhaps TRBD2 (5 bases). CDR1 and CDR2 (germline): ENHRY, SYGVKD. The CDR3 covers 14 residues. The germline V and J ends were trimmed by 5 bases and 4 bases, with 13 bases remaining between them. The chain's CDR3 is CAISPSVGADTQYF. CDR3 coding DNA: TGTGCCATCAGTCCCTCCGTGGGAGCAGATACGCAGTATTTT.

The sample holds many counts of this clonotype. The rearrangement uses TRBV25-1 and TRBJ2-5; either TRBD1 or TRBD2 may fit D (5 bases each). The CDR3 consists of 16 residues. Trimming left V 1 base short and J 4 bases short, with 16 bases between. Germline-derived CDR1 and CDR2 are MGHDK and SYGVNS. The CDR3 DNA sequence: TGTGCCAGCAGTGAATCCGGGACCGGGGTAGGAGAGACCCAGTACTTC. This gives the protein CASSESGTGVGETQYF.

This clonotype was recorded many times. This chain connects TRBV6-1 to TRBJ2-3; 7 positions agree with TRBD2. Germline CDR1 MNHNS, CDR2 SASEGT. The length of the CDR3 is 14 residues. The V segment lost 6 bases and the J segment 1 base; nucleotides outside the gene matches: 4. Here the CDR3 DNA reads TGTGCCAGCAGGATGGGGAGGGGCACAGATACGCAGTATTTT. This gives the protein CASRMGRGTDTQYF.